This T cell receptor beta chain originates from a study of response to subunit inactivated influenza vaccine. Study-level points and caveats: Each seasonal influenza vaccination, the authors suggested, recruits few new T cells.

The sample holds a few counts of this clonotype. Its specificity is unknown. TCRdb re-called the RT-PCR reads with MiXCR, one entry per CDR3 protein. The table includes over 650,000 distinct CDR3 sequences, approximately 18% detected once. The V gene lost 5 bases and the J gene lost 2 bases, with 16 bases spanning the gap. The length of the CDR3 is 16 residues. CDR1 SGHVS and CDR2 FQNEAQ come from the germline V gene. The sample in question was PBMCs from blood, obtained about 5 days after vaccination. The chain uses TRBV7-8 and TRBJ2-1; D possibly corresponds to TRBD2 (5 bases). The TCR sequence derives from a man aged 45-65 years who received an inactivated influenza vaccine. The DNA of the CDR3 is TGTGCCAGCAGCCGGGCAAGCGGAGGAACCTACAATGAGCAGTTCTTC. Translated: CASSRASGGTYNEQFF.